One and the same sample provided the 8 T cell receptor beta chains below, sequenced in a study of cytomegalovirus exposure and HLA in healthy donors. TCRdb's copy holds only in-frame clones and misses some; the assay was immunoSEQ multiplex PCR. The table has 100,000 to 150,000 clones, about 93% seen once. Sequenced material: PBMCs. The receptors originated from a woman younger than 30 in good health and CMV-seronegative.

The rearrangement uses TRBV28 and TRBJ2-3; 7 bases align to TRBD2. Germline CDR1 MDHEN, CDR2 SYDVKM. V shed 1 base, J shed 10 bases, and the junction held 8 bases outside the gene matches. This CDR3 comprises 14 residues. CDR3 bases: TGTGCCAGCAGTTTATTCGGGGGAGGGTCTGCGCAGTATTTT. It specifies CASSLFGGGSAQYF.

The CDR3: CAWSAGGNTEAFF. CDR3 DNA sequence: TGTGCCTGGAGCGCAGGAGGCAACACTGAAGCTTTCTTT. The V and J genes are TRBV30 and TRBJ1-1; D is undetermined. Trimming stripped 3 bases from V and 2 bases from J, with 10 bases between. This CDR3 spans 13 amino acids. Per germline, CDR1 GTSNPN and CDR2 SVGIG (reference sequence).

The chain joins TRBV6-6 to TRBJ2-7; D is possibly TRBD2 (6 bases). V gave up 8 bases and J gave up 0 bases, with 14 bases separating them. The CDR3 runs to 14 residues. Germline values: CDR1 MNHNY, CDR2 SVGAGI (reference sequence). The CDR3 is CASSKVGSSYEQYF. CDR3 nucleotide sequence: TGTGCCAGCTCGAAGGTCGGGAGCTCCTACGAGCAGTACTTC.

The genes are TRBV6-5 and TRBJ1-3; D is ambiguous. Trimming removed 5 bases from V and 4 bases from J, with 9 bases in between. Germline V gives CDR1 MNHEY, CDR2 SVGAGI. The CDR3 has 13 residues. DNA for the CDR3: TGTGCCAGCAGTCGAGGCGAAGGAAACACCATATATTTT. This sequence encodes CASSRGEGNTIYF.

This rearrangement joins TRBV5-1 to TRBJ2-7, with D tentatively TRBD1 (5 bases). Germline values: CDR1 SGHRS, CDR2 YFSETQ. The CDR3 sequence is 13 residues long. Trimming took 6 bases from V and 3 from J, leaving 13 bases between them. The CDR3 DNA reads as TGCGCCAGCAAGAAGGACGGACACTACGAGCAGTACTTC. Its protein product is CASKKDGHYEQYF.

Here the CDR3 reads CASSPPDRVQTQYF. The CDR3 region has the DNA TGCGCCAGCAGCCCCCCGGACAGGGTACAGACCCAGTACTTC. The chain links TRBV5-1 to TRBJ2-5, with 8 bases fitting TRBD1. The CDR3 is 14 amino acids. The V segment lost 4 bases and the J segment 6 bases; nucleotides outside the gene matches: 8. Germline V gene sequence: CDR1 SGHRS, CDR2 YFSETQ.

This rearrangement joins TRBV5-5 to TRBJ1-1; TRBD1 aligns across 9 bases. This CDR3 spans 16 amino acids. Germline values: CDR1 SGHKS, CDR2 YYEKEE (reference sequence). J was trimmed by 0 bases and V by 3 bases; bases with no gene match: 6. CDR3 DNA sequence: TGTGCCAGCAGCTGGGCGACAGGGGGAATGAACACTGAAGCTTTCTTT. Amino acids: CASSWATGGMNTEAFF.

The chain employs TRBV7-2 and TRBJ2-3; tentative D call: TRBD2 (7 bases). CDR1 SGHTA and CDR2 FQGNSA come from the germline V gene. The CDR3 runs to 16 residues. Trimming pared 5 bases from V and 2 bases from J, leaving 17 bases between. In DNA, the CDR3 is TGTGCCAGCAGCCCATCCCGGGGGGCTTCCACAGATACGCAGTATTTT. As protein: CASSPSRGASTDTQYF.